These 15 T cell receptor beta chains came from one sample sequenced in a study of regulatory T cells in long-lasting Graves disease (TCRdb year 2021). Library preparation employed multiplex PCR. This sample was sequenced with an Illumina HiSeq 4000. To build TCR beta libraries, CDR3 regions were amplified by Arm-PCR using iRepertoire HTBI primers. The public reads were run again by TCRdb, first through fastp at Q25 and then through MiXCR, and only productive beta chains were kept. Each record represents a unique CDR3 protein, reported with the most common genes and DNA among its rows. Counted in this sample were fewer than 650,000 distinct CDR3 sequences; approximately 15% of them appeared once. In total, the top ten clones hold more than 15% of the sample. The sample's time point label is to be understood as: newly diagnosed GD, antithyroid drugs for less than 3 months. For both TCR sequencing and RNA sequencing, RNA was extracted from PBMCs using TRIzol.

The data also belong to a second study, concerning T cells in Graves' hyperthyroidism and ophthalmopathy.

The material sequenced was peripheral blood mononuclear cells (PBMCs), taken at new diagnosis, from a patient treated with antithyroid drugs. These TCRs come from a woman in her thirties with Graves disease. Donor details come from another sample of the same person, matched by shared clones.

The chain has TRBV7-6 and TRBJ2-7; TRBD2 aligns across 11 bases. Germline values: CDR1 SGHVS, CDR2 FNYEAQ. With V trimmed by 5 bases and J by 7 bases, 10 bases remained unmatched. The CDR3 contains 15 residues. The CDR3: CASSPILLAGDEQYF. CDR3 nucleotides: TGTGCCAGCAGCCCAATTTTACTAGCGGGAGATGAGCAGTACTTC.

To note about this clonotype: A clone one base away is much larger, so this may be a read error. The chain has TRBV6-5 and TRBJ1-2; D not resolved. Germline assignment: CDR1 MNHEY and CDR2 SVGAGI. This CDR3 is 13 amino acids long. The DNA for the CDR3 is TGTACCAGCAGTTACGCCAATAACTATGGCTACACCTTC. It encodes CTSSYANNYGYTF.

This clonotype was observed a few times. J is TRBJ2-2 and V is TRBV28, with no clear D. The V end lost 8 bases, the J end lost 1 base, and 8 bases lay between the germline ends. Germline V gene lookup returns CDR1 MDHEN and CDR2 SYDVKM. The CDR3 is made up of 13 amino acids. The CDR3 sequence: CASHGLNTGELFF. The DNA for the CDR3 is TGTGCCAGCCACGGGTTGAACACCGGGGAGCTGTTTTTT. Supplemented by reference TRBV28 and TRBJ2-2, the full variable domain reads DVKVTQSSRYLVKRTGEKVFLECVQDMDHENMFWYRQDPGLGLRLIYFSYDVKMKEKGDIPEGYSVSREKKERFSLILESASTNQTSMYLCASHGLNTGELFFGEGSRLTVL.

The genes are TRBV15 and TRBJ2-3, with 7 positions matching TRBD2. Unmatched junction bases numbered 6, after V lost 3 bases and J lost 0 bases. CDR1 and CDR2 from the germline V gene are LNHNV and YYDKDF (reference sequence). The CDR3 is 16 residues long. In nucleotides, the CDR3 is TGTGCCACCAGCAGGAAGCGGGGAGCCAGCACAGATACGCAGTATTTT. It specifies CATSRKRGASTDTQYF.

In this sample, this clonotype turned up once. The chain joins TRBV6-1 to TRBJ2-2; D possibly uses TRBD1 or TRBD2 (5 bases each). CDR1 and CDR2 (germline): MNHNS, SASEGT. CDR3 length: 16 residues. The V end lost 1 base, the J end lost 3 bases, and 12 bases lay between the germline ends. CDR3 sequence (DNA): TGTGCCAGCAGTGAAGTTAGGGGAGTGTACACCGGGGAGCTGTTTTTT. It codes for CASSEVRGVYTGELFF.

This clonotype came up many times. The chain combines TRBV28 with TRBJ2-7; D ambiguous. The germline V and J ends were trimmed by 0 bases and 11 bases, with 23 bases remaining between them. Germline V gene sequence: CDR1 MDHEN, CDR2 SYDVKM. This CDR3 is 16 amino acids long. The CDR3 loop is CASSLWPPVPDAQEYF. DNA for the CDR3: TGTGCCAGCAGTTTATGGCCCCCGGTCCCCGACGCCCAGGAGTACTTC.

The chain combines TRBV27 with TRBJ2-7; D is perhaps TRBD2 (6 bases). The CDR3 is 13 residues long. The germline gives CDR1 MNHEY, CDR2 SMNVEV (reference sequence). Trimming took off 9 bases at V and 2 bases at J, with 14 bases between the two ends. The CDR3 DNA reads TGTGCCAGTCGGGGCGGGAACCCCTACGAGCAGTACTTC. This encodes CASRGGNPYEQYF.

This clonotype was recorded many times. V is TRBV29-1 and J is TRBJ2-1, with TRBD2 identical over 9 bases. V gave up 2 bases and J gave up 6 bases; unmatched junction bases: 8. The CDR3 has 15 residues. The V gene's germline CDR1 is SQVTM and CDR2 ANQGSEA. The CDR3 sequence is CSVERSGRLVNEQFF. CDR3 sequence (DNA): TGCAGCGTTGAACGTAGCGGGAGATTAGTCAATGAGCAGTTCTTC.

At least ten counts were recorded for this clonotype. The CDR3: CASSLVDTEAFF. The CDR3 DNA follows: TGTGCCAGCAGCCTGGTCGACACTGAAGCTTTCTTT. The gene calls are TRBV7-9 and TRBJ1-1; no reliable D call. CDR1 and CDR2 (germline): SEHNR, FQNEAQ (reference sequence). The CDR3 spans 12 residues. Trimming shortened V by 5 bases and J by 3 bases, and 7 bases separated the two germline ends.

Of note for this clonotype: A much larger clonotype is one base distant, so this may be a read error. CDR3 residues: CASNVVPSGMYNEQFF. DNA for the CDR3: TGTGCCAGCAACGTAGTCCCCAGCGGGATGTACAATGAGCAGTTCTTC. This rearrangement joins TRBV9 to TRBJ2-1; 7 bases map to TRBD2. The CDR3 is 16 amino acids. Germline CDR1 is SGDLS and CDR2 is YYNGEE.

The chain recombines TRBV6-1 with TRBJ2-3; maybe TRBD2 (6 bases). The CDR3 has 13 amino acids. Deletions cut 11 bases from V and 7 bases from J, with 19 bases between. CDR1 is MNHNS and CDR2 is SASEGT in the germline V gene. The CDR3 here is CAASGGTLNTQYF. The CDR3 region has the DNA TGTGCCGCCTCTGGGGGGACCCTGAATACGCAGTATTTT.

In this sample, this clonotype turned up a few times. V and J are TRBV5-1 and TRBJ1-2; a possible D gene is TRBD1 (5 bases). Between the trimmed V and J ends, which lost 3 bases and 7 bases, there was a span of 19 bases. CDR1 is SGHRS and CDR2 is YFSETQ in the germline V gene. The CDR3 runs to 15 residues. CDR3 region: CASSYAWGGGSGYTF. Here the CDR3 DNA reads TGCGCCAGCAGCTACGCTTGGGGCGGAGGGAGTGGCTACACCTTC.

This clonotype was counted many times. The rearrangement uses TRBV27 and TRBJ1-6; D might be TRBD1 (6 bases). This CDR3 spans 15 amino acids. The V and J ends lost 3 bases and 9 bases respectively, with 15 bases between them. Germline V CDR1 and CDR2: MNHEY, SMNVEV (reference sequence). The CDR3 sequence is CASSFAGTRGSPLHF. The DNA of the CDR3 is TGTGCCAGCAGTTTTGCCGGGACACGGGGTTCACCCCTCCACTTT.

Note on this clonotype: At one end, the junction sequence differs from germline, possibly due to a read error. The gene calls are TRBV28 and TRBJ2-1, with D possibly TRBD2 on 6 matching bases. This CDR3 has 14 amino acids. From germline, CDR1 is MDHEN and CDR2 SYDVKM. For the CDR3, the DNA is TGTGCCAGCAGTTCCCAAGGAACTAGCAGGAGCAAGATCTTC. Amino acids: CASSSQGTSRSKIF. Together with reference TRBV28 and TRBJ2-1, the CDR3 gives the full variable domain: DVKVTQSSRYLVKRTGEKVFLECVQDMDHENMFWYRQDPGLGLRLIYFSYDVKMKEKGDIPEGYSVSREKKERFSLILESASTNQTSMYLCASSSQGTSRSKIFGPGTRLTVL.

The rearrangement joins TRBV15 to TRBJ2-6; D might be TRBD2 (5 bases). The germline CDR1 and CDR2 sequences are LNHNV and YYDKDF (reference sequence). This CDR3 region has 15 residues. Trimming took 1 base from V and 3 from J, leaving 7 bases between them. The CDR3 sequence: CATSRGGLGANVLTF. CDR3 nucleotides: TGTGCCACCAGCAGAGGAGGGCTTGGGGCCAACGTCCTGACTTTC.